The T cell receptor (beta chain) under discussion was sequenced for a study of blood T cell repertoires in COVID-19. Across the study: Researchers got acute and convalescent COVID-19 samples from the United States, Italy and Spain. T cells, B-cell-depleted T cells, or PBMCs provided the cDNA or gDNA that served as material.

Everyone who took part was 18 to 89 years old, and they came from 24 US areas. Among Cohort 3 donors, those recovered had two negative PCRs, clearance, or symptom resolution. Germline lookup yields CDR1 SNHLY and CDR2 FYNNEI. The length of the CDR3 is 16 residues. J was trimmed by 3 bases and V by 2 bases; bases with no gene match: 6. Only in-frame clones appear in the TCRdb table, and some are missing; sequencing was by immunoSEQ multiplex PCR. The table includes a few hundred thousand clones, 85% detected once. The sequence was collected from a man aged 35-49 years who had recovered from COVID-19. The chain joins TRBV2 to TRBJ2-1, with TRBD1 matching over 8 bases. The sequencing sample was made of PBMCs or T cells enriched from blood (not recorded which). CDR3 DNA sequence: TGTGCCAGCAGTGAAATAAGGACAGGGATCTACAATGAGCAGTTCTTC. This codes for CASSEIRTGIYNEQFF.